One TCR beta chain is described in this entry. Its target is unknown. The CDR3 loop spans 14 amino acids. V gave up 0 bases and J gave up 4 bases; unmatched junction bases: 2. CDR1 SGDLS and CDR2 YYNGEE come from the germline V gene. The sample is drawn from a study of chemoradiotherapy in HPV16-positive cancers. Across the study: Candidate HPV-specific T-cell clones and common TCR motifs came from functional assays in two HPV16-positive patients. Overall study results and limits: During treatment, candidate HPV-specific clones and E7-related motifs expanded in tumor.

Profiled with immunoSEQ multiplex PCR; TCRdb holds only in-frame clones, not every one. The sample has about 3,000 clones; about 82% are singletons. This chain joins TRBV9 and TRBJ2-3, with 7 bases identical to TRBD1. The clonotype originates from a human donor with HPV-associated anogenital cancer. The sample here was blood, taken from a patient who underwent chemoradiotherapy. In DNA, the CDR3 is TGTGCCAGCAGCGTAGGGCAGGGGGCAGATACGCAGTATTTT. Protein: CASSVGQGADTQYF. Full variable domain (remainder filled in from reference TRBV9 and TRBJ2-3): DSGVTQTPKHLITATGQRVTLRCSPRSGDLSVYWYQQSLDQGLQFLIQYYNGEERAKGNILERFSAQQFPDLHSELNLSSLELGDSALYFCASSVGQGADTQYFGPGTRLTVL.